The 12 T cell receptor beta chains in this list originate from one sample, sequenced in a study of shared clonotypes between healthy human individuals. CD45RO-negative, CCR7-positively selected cells formed the naive CD8 fraction, excluding terminally differentiated effector memory CD45RA+ cells. TCRdb keeps only in-frame clones here, not all; method: immunoSEQ multiplex PCR. Of 1.5 million to 2.5 million clones in the sample, over 85% were seen once. Sequencing input: naive CD8+ T cells sorted from blood. The receptors were sampled from a man in his late teens or twenties in good health.

The chain recombines TRBV30 with TRBJ2-2; D call uncertain. Germline V gene lookup returns CDR1 GTSNPN and CDR2 SVGIG (reference sequence). The ends were cut back, 0 bases at V and 3 bases at J, with 17 bases in the middle. The CDR3 extends over 17 amino acids. Written as DNA, the CDR3 is TGTGCCTGGAGTGTAATATTAACCGGCCTTTACACCGGGGAGCTGTTTTTT. Encoded protein: CAWSVILTGLYTGELFF.

V is TRBV7-9 and J is TRBJ2-7; TRBD2 agrees at 15 bases. Germline V gives CDR1 SEHNR, CDR2 FQNEAQ (reference sequence). The CDR3 is 18 residues long. V shed 5 bases, J shed 5 bases, and the junction held 13 bases outside the gene matches. In DNA form, the CDR3 reads TGTGCCAGCAGCCTGACGGGACTAGCGGGAGGAGGATCGCACGAGCAGTACTTC. The encoded protein is CASSLTGLAGGGSHEQYF. Looking up the rest from reference TRBV7-9 and TRBJ2-7 gives the full variable domain: DTGVSQNPRHKITKRGQNVTFRCDPISEHNRLYWYRQTLGQGPEFLTYFQNEAQLEKSRLLSDRFSAERPKGSFSTLEIQRTEQGDSAMYLCASSLTGLAGGGSHEQYFGPGTRLTVT.

This clone was seen just once. The chain couples TRBV5-4 to TRBJ2-7; 7 bases line up with TRBD2. The CDR3 is 14 residues long. V gave up 5 bases and J gave up 2 bases; unmatched junction bases: 7. CDR1 SGHNT and CDR2 YYREEE come from the germline V gene (reference sequence). The CDR3 region is CASSSGTTTYEQYF. For the CDR3, the DNA is TGTGCCAGCAGTTCCGGGACTACTACCTACGAGCAGTACTTC.

The chain carries TRBV5-6 and TRBJ1-3; 7 nucleotides align to TRBD1. Germline values: CDR1 SGHDT, CDR2 YYEEEE. This CDR3 is built from 16 residues. V trimming: 1 base; J trimming: 2 bases; junction bases outside the gene matches: 6. This CDR3 reads CASSLIEGAAGNTIYF. CDR3 coding DNA: TGTGCCAGCAGCTTGATTGAGGGGGCGGCTGGAAACACCATATATTTT.

CDR3 sequence: CASLEGWLGSNTEAFF. In DNA, the CDR3 is TGTGCCTCACTGGAGGGCTGGCTAGGGTCGAACACTGAAGCTTTCTTT. J is TRBJ1-1 and V is TRBV10-3, with no clear D. There are 16 residues in the CDR3. Germline CDR1 and CDR2: ENHRY and SYGVKD. The V gene lost 11 bases and the J gene lost 1 base, with 23 bases spanning the gap.

The chain carries TRBV30 and TRBJ1-1; TRBD1 might be the D (6 bases). This CDR3 has 19 residues. The ends were cut back, 2 bases at V and 2 bases at J, with 27 bases in the middle. Looked up from germline, CDR1 is GTSNPN and CDR2 is SVGIG (reference sequence). DNA for the CDR3: TGTGCCTGGAGTACCGCCTTGGGTCAGGGGAATTGGGTTAACACTGAAGCTTTCTTT. This sequence encodes CAWSTALGQGNWVNTEAFF.

This chain links TRBV7-9 with TRBJ2-3; D is ambiguous. V lost 5 bases, J lost 0 bases, and 9 bases lay in between. The germline gives CDR1 SEHNR, CDR2 FQNEAQ (reference sequence). The CDR3 contains 14 residues. The CDR3 region is CASSITDSTDTQYF. The CDR3 region has the DNA TGTGCCAGCAGCATCACCGACAGCACAGATACGCAGTATTTT.

J is TRBJ2-2 and V is TRBV5-4; TRBD1 or TRBD2 may be the D gene (7 bases each). The ends were cut back, 1 base at V and 6 bases at J, with 16 bases in the middle. CDR1 and CDR2 from the germline V gene are SGHNT and YYREEE (reference sequence). The CDR3 has 16 residues. The CDR3: CASSLTGRGLAGELFF. CDR3 bases: TGTGCCAGCAGCTTGACAGGGAGGGGGCTTGCCGGGGAGCTGTTTTTT.

The rearrangement uses TRBV19 and TRBJ1-5; no reliable D call. V lost 5 bases and J lost 2, with 13 bases in between. Germline assignment: CDR1 LNHDA and CDR2 SQIVND (reference sequence). This CDR3 is built from 15 residues. The CDR3 DNA reads TGTGCCAGTAGTGCCCCAGCGAGCGGCAATCAGCCCCAGCATTTT. Protein sequence: CASSAPASGNQPQHF.

V and J are TRBV30 and TRBJ2-7; D may correspond to TRBD1 or TRBD2 (5 bases each). Germline-derived CDR1 and CDR2 are GTSNPN and SVGIG (reference sequence). This CDR3 has 15 amino acids. V was shortened by 2 bases and J by 2 bases, with 16 bases between the two germline ends. The CDR3 region is CAWSPPGLGAYEQYF. In DNA, the CDR3 is TGTGCCTGGAGTCCTCCAGGCCTGGGGGCCTACGAGCAGTACTTC.

This chain connects TRBV29-1 to TRBJ2-3; maybe TRBD2 (6 bases). The CDR3 spans 16 residues. In germline, CDR1 is SQVTM, CDR2 ANQGSEA. V was clipped by 0 bases and J by 2 bases, with 15 bases between them. The CDR3 loop reads CSVEEDSGGFTDTQYF. The CDR3 DNA reads as TGCAGCGTTGAAGAGGATAGCGGAGGTTTCACAGATACGCAGTATTTT.

The rearrangement links TRBV10-3 to TRBJ2-3, with TRBD2 identical over 11 bases. The CDR3 contains 16 residues. The ends lost 10 bases at V and 4 bases at J; junction bases unmatched: 13. Germline values: CDR1 ENHRY, CDR2 SYGVKD. CDR3 amino acids: CATINSGGALADTQYF. The CDR3 region has the DNA TGTGCCACGATTAATAGCGGGGGGGCATTAGCAGATACGCAGTATTTT.